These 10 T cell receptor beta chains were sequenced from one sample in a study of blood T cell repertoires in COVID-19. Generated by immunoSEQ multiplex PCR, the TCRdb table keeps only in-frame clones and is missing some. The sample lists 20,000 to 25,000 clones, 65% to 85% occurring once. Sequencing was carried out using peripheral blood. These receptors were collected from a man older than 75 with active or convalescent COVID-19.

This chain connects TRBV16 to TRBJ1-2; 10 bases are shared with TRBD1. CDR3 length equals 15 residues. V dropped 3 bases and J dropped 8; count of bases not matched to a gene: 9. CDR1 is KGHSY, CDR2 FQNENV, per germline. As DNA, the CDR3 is TGTGCCAGCAGCCAGGCCGGGACAGGGGCATGGGGCTACACCTTC. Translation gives CASSQAGTGAWGYTF.

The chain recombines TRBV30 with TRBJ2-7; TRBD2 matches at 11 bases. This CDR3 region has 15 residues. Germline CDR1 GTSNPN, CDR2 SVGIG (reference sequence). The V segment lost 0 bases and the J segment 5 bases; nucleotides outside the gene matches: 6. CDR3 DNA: TGTGCCTGGAGTGTAGGTCTAGCGGGAGGCCACGAGCAGTACTTC. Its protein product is CAWSVGLAGGHEQYF.

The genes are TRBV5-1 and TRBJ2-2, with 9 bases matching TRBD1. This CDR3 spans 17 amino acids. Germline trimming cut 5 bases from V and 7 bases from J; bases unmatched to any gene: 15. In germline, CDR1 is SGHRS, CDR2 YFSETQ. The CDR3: CASSPTGTGQYGGELFF. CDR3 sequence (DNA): TGCGCCAGCAGTCCAACCGGGACAGGGCAATACGGCGGGGAGCTGTTTTTT.

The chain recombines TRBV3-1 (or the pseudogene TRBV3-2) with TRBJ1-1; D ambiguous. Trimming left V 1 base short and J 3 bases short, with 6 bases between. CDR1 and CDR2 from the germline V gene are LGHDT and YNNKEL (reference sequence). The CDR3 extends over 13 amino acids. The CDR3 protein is CASSQVPDTEAFF. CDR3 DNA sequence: TGTGCCAGCAGCCAAGTGCCAGACACTGAAGCTTTCTTT.

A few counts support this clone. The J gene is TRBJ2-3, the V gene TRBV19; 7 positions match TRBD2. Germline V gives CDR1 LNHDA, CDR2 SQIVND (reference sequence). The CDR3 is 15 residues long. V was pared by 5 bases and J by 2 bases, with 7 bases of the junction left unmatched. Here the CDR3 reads CASSGGGTPTDTQYF. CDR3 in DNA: TGTGCCAGTAGTGGGGGGGGGACCCCCACAGATACGCAGTATTTT.

The CDR3 nucleotides read TGTGCCAGCAGTTTACTACAGGGGATGGGATCACCCCTCCACTTT. This translates into CASSLLQGMGSPLHF. This chain connects TRBV28 to TRBJ1-6, with 7 bases lining up with TRBD1. The CDR3 contains 15 residues. Germline V gene sequence: CDR1 MDHEN, CDR2 SYDVKM. The J segment lost 10 bases and the V segment lost 2 bases, leaving 8 bases of the junction unmatched. Combining the CDR3 with reference TRBV28 and TRBJ1-6 gives the whole variable domain DVKVTQSSRYLVKRTGEKVFLECVQDMDHENMFWYRQDPGLGLRLIYFSYDVKMKEKGDIPEGYSVSREKKERFSLILESASTNQTSMYLCASSLLQGMGSPLHFGNGTRLTVT.

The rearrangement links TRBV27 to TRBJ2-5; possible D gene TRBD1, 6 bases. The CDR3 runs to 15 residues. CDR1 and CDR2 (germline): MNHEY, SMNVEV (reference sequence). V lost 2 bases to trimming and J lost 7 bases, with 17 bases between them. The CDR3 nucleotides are TGTGCCAGCAGTTTAGGGCAGGGGCTGGATGTGACCCAGTACTTC. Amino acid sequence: CASSLGQGLDVTQYF.

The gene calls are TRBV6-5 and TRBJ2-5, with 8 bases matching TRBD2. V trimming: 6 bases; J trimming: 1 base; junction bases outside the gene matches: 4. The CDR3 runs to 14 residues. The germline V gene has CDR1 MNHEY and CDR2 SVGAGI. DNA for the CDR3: TGTGCCAGCAGGGGGACTAGAGCCCAAGAGACCCAGTACTTC. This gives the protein CASRGTRAQETQYF.

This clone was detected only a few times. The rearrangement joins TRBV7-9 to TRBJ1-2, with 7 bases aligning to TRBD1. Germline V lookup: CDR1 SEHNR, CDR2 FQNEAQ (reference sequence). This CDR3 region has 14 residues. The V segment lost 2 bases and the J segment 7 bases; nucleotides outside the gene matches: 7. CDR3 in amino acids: CASSLQTGVGGYTF. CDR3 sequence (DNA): TGTGCCAGCAGCTTACAAACAGGGGTAGGTGGCTACACCTTC.

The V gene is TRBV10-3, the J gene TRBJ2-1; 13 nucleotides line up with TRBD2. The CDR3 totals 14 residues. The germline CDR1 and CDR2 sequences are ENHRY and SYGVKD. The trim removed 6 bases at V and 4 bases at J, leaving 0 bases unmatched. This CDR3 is CAIRGLAGYNEQFF. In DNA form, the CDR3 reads TGTGCCATCAGGGGACTAGCGGGGTACAATGAGCAGTTCTTC.